This T cell receptor (beta chain) was captured in a study of T cell changes during pregnancy in multiple sclerosis. Sequenced by immunoSEQ multiplex PCR; TCRdb stores in-frame clones only, minus some. The table lists about 55,000 clones, roughly 92% of them singletons, with less than 4% in the top ten. This TCR was recovered from a female donor with multiple sclerosis, enrolled in a pregnancy study. Sequencing was performed on CD8+ T cells from peripheral blood mononuclear cells, taken in the third trimester of pregnancy.

In nucleotides, the CDR3 is TGTGCCTGGAGTGTCCTTTACTATGGCTACACCTTC. Residues: CAWSVLYYGYTF. The chain carries TRBV30 and TRBJ1-2; D not resolved. The CDR3 runs 12 residues. CDR1 and CDR2 (germline): GTSNPN, SVGIG (reference sequence). V gave up 0 bases and J gave up 3 bases, with 5 bases separating them.